This T cell receptor (beta chain) was captured in a study of blood T cell repertoires in COVID-19. Study background: Acute and convalescent COVID-19 samples came from the United States, Italy and Spain. PBMCs, B-cell-depleted T cells, or T cells provided the cDNA or gDNA that made up the material.

Original analysis: By means of reference gene primer amplification, nucleated cell counts were estimated. Libraries were prepared by immunoSEQ multiplex PCR; TCRdb keeps only in-frame clonotypes and omits some of them. V, J and clone size are taken as reported in that table, and D and trimming were inferred from the DNA itself. The sample yields 150,000 or so clones, 87% seen once. This receptor was identified in a woman between 45 and 60 years old with acute or convalescent COVID-19. Material: peripheral blood.

Here the CDR3 reads CASSLVFGTGNTIYF. The DNA for the CDR3 is TGTGCCAGCAGCTTAGTGTTCGGGACTGGAAACACCATATATTTT. V and J are TRBV11-2 and TRBJ1-3; D not resolved. The V end lost 1 base, the J end lost 2 bases, and 9 bases lay between the germline ends. Germline-derived CDR1 and CDR2 are SGHAT and FQNNGV. The CDR3 runs 15 residues.